This TCR beta chain was captured in a study of blood T cell repertoires in COVID-19. Study-level background: Specimens from acute and convalescent COVID-19 originated in the United States, Italy and Spain.

Sequenced by immunoSEQ multiplex PCR; TCRdb stores in-frame clones only, minus some. Of roughly 250,000 clones detected, 75% to 95% appear once; the ten largest clones hold around 1.8%. The CDR3 has 13 amino acids. Germline V gene sequence: CDR1 SGDLS, CDR2 YYNGEE. V lost 3 bases to trimming and J lost 6 bases; unmatched junction nucleotides: 5. The sequence was collected from a woman aged 18 to 35 who had recovered from COVID-19. The J gene is TRBJ1-1, the V gene TRBV9; 7 nucleotides match TRBD1. The specimen was PBMCs or T cells enriched from blood (not recorded which). Here the CDR3 reads CASSADRDPEAFF. The CDR3 DNA reads as TGTGCCAGCAGCGCCGACAGGGACCCTGAAGCTTTCTTT.